The next 30 T cell receptor beta chains were all read from a single sample in a study of blood T cells in healthy people across ages. With a J-beta primer mix and a sample-barcoded 5' primer, a second PCR ran about 7 to 12 cycles. MiXCR, applied by TCRdb to the 5' RACE reads, yields one record per CDR3 protein. This sample has about 760,000 distinct CDR3 sequences, with 20% to 25% found just once. This sample also appeared in a second study, on T cells of mothers and their children.

The material sequenced was blood. These receptors were collected from a boy aged 5 to 17 in good health.

The chain couples TRBV4-3 to TRBJ2-7; 7 bases match TRBD1. Germline V CDR1 and CDR2: LGHNA, YSLEER. The ends lost 0 bases at V and 7 bases at J; junction bases unmatched: 12. This CDR3 is built from 16 residues. This CDR3 reads CASSQDGGQGESEQYF. CDR3 DNA sequence: TGCGCCAGCAGCCAAGATGGCGGGCAGGGGGAGAGTGAGCAGTACTTC.

This clonotype was detected only a few times. The V and J genes are TRBV5-1 and TRBJ2-3; 8 bases match TRBD1. Trimming took 4 bases from V and 3 from J; bases not matched to a gene: 4. This CDR3 is built from 14 residues. The germline CDR1 and CDR2 sequences are SGHRS and YFSETQ. The CDR3 nucleotides are TGCGCCAGCAGCGGACAGGGTACGACAGATACGCAGTATTTT. Translation: CASSGQGTTDTQYF.

This clonotype has only a few counts. The germline gene is not matched at one end of the junction; a read error may be the cause. The gene calls are TRBV7-7 and TRBJ2-3, with 10 positions matching TRBD2. The germline gives CDR1 SSHAT, CDR2 FNYEAQ (reference sequence). This CDR3 has 15 residues. The CDR3 sequence is CASSLAGGDTDTQYF. In nucleotides, the CDR3 is TGTGCTAGCAGCTTAGCGGGGGGTGACACAGATACGCAGTATTTT.

J is TRBJ2-5 and V is TRBV7-2; D call uncertain. The CDR3 covers 15 residues. Germline loops: CDR1 SGHTA, CDR2 FQGNSA. The V gene lost 2 bases and the J gene lost 4 bases, with 14 bases spanning the gap. The CDR3 region is CASSLRSRFGETQYF. In DNA, the CDR3 is TGTGCCAGCAGCTTACGGTCGCGCTTTGGAGAGACCCAGTACTTC.

The gene calls are TRBV2 and TRBJ1-5; D unclear. V shed 6 bases and J shed 0 bases, with 12 bases lying between them. From germline, CDR1 is SNHLY and CDR2 FYNNEI. This CDR3 spans 15 amino acids. The CDR3 reads CASSVVDNSNQPQHF. For the CDR3, the DNA is TGTGCCAGCAGCGTGGTAGACAATAGCAATCAGCCCCAGCATTTT.

The gene calls are TRBV4-2 and TRBJ2-5; the match to TRBD2 covers 9 bases. Germline-derived CDR1 and CDR2 are LGHNA and YNFKEQ. The ends lost 4 bases at V and 3 bases at J; junction bases unmatched: 6. The CDR3 contains 15 residues. The CDR3 bases are TGTGCCAGCAGCCCGAAGACTAGCGGAAAAGAGACCCAGTACTTC. Residues: CASSPKTSGKETQYF.

CDR3 DNA sequence: TGCAGCGTAAAGCTGTTGAACACTGAAGCTTTCTTT. Its protein is CSVKLLNTEAFF. This chain connects TRBV29-1 to TRBJ1-1; D unresolved. The length of the CDR3 is 12 residues. The germline gives CDR1 SQVTM, CDR2 ANQGSEA. Trimming left V 6 bases short and J 0 bases short, with 8 bases between.

This clonotype was observed a handful of times. The junction departs from germline at one end; a sequencing error may be responsible. This chain links TRBV28 with TRBJ2-1, with 7 bases fitting TRBD2. This CDR3 contains 16 residues. CDR1 MDHEN and CDR2 SYDVKM come from the germline V gene. CDR3 nucleotide sequence: TGTGCTAGCAGTCCGATTGGCCGGGACTACTCTAATGAGCAGTTCTTC. It specifies CASSPIGRDYSNEQFF.

This clonotype came up a few times. The rearrangement joins TRBV5-6 to TRBJ2-5; either TRBD1 or TRBD2 may fit D (6 bases each). CDR3 length equals 14 residues. The germline gives CDR1 SGHDT, CDR2 YYEEEE. The V gene lost 3 bases and the J gene lost 10 bases, with 19 bases spanning the gap. CDR3 residues: CASSSGRGHANQYF. CDR3 bases: TGTGCCAGCAGCTCCGGACGGGGGCACGCGAACCAGTACTTC.

J is TRBJ2-6 and V is TRBV5-1; 7 bases fit TRBD1. Germline-derived CDR1 and CDR2 are SGHRS and YFSETQ. The CDR3 spans 17 residues. Trimming removed 6 bases from V and 1 base from J; junction bases left unmatched: 10. CDR3 residues: CASKPGQMMSGANVLTF. The DNA of the CDR3 is TGCGCCAGCAAGCCGGGACAGATGATGTCTGGGGCCAACGTCCTGACTTTC.

The chain recombines TRBV20-1 with TRBJ2-2, with 8 bases aligning to TRBD1. J gave up 0 bases and V 3 bases, and 3 bases lay outside the gene matches. This CDR3 has 15 residues. Germline-derived CDR1 and CDR2 are DFQATT and SNEGSKA (reference sequence). The CDR3 DNA reads as TGCAGTGCTAGGGACAGGGTTACGAACACCGGGGAGCTGTTTTTT. It is translated as CSARDRVTNTGELFF.

This clonotype was seen a handful of times. J is TRBJ2-5 and V is TRBV20-1, with D unresolved. The V and J ends lost 0 bases and 5 bases respectively, with 22 bases between them. CDR1 and CDR2 from the germline V gene are DFQATT and SNEGSKA (reference sequence). The CDR3 extends over 17 amino acids. CDR3 in amino acids: CSARDLIGGRRSETQYF. For the CDR3, the DNA is TGCAGTGCTAGAGATCTAATCGGTGGGCGGAGATCGGAGACCCAGTACTTC.

The V gene is TRBV12-3 or TRBV12-4, the J gene TRBJ2-2, with a tentative D call TRBD2 (5 bases). V shed 6 bases and J shed 5 bases, with 13 bases lying between them. CDR3 length equals 14 residues. The CDR3 here is CASSFGVWTGELFF. The CDR3, as DNA: TGTGCCAGCAGCTTCGGGGTATGGACCGGGGAGCTGTTTTTT.

This clonotype was counted a few times. V gene TRBV5-1 combines with J gene TRBJ2-1; unclear D gene. TRBJ2-7 explains the end of the DNA better; the J call may be wrong. Germline CDR1 SGHRS, CDR2 YFSETQ. CDR3 size: 13 residues. The CDR3 is CASSSETFGEQYF. DNA for the CDR3: TGCGCCAGCAGCTCTGAAACCTTTGGAGAGCAGTACTTC.

V is TRBV6-1 and J is TRBJ2-7, with 8 bases lining up with TRBD2. The better agreement between TRBJ2-5 and the DNA end casts doubt on the J call. The CDR3 runs to 14 residues. Germline V gene data show CDR1 as MNHNS and CDR2 as SASEGT. The CDR3 bases are TGTGCCAGCAAGCGGGAGTCCCCGCAAGAGACCCAGTACTTC. This translates into CASKRESPQETQYF.

A few counts support this clonotype. The rearrangement links TRBV6-1 to TRBJ2-1; maybe TRBD1 (5 bases). The CDR3 length is 15 residues. CDR1 MNHNS and CDR2 SASEGT come from the germline V gene. Trimming took 3 bases from V and 3 from J, leaving 12 bases between them. The CDR3 DNA reads TGTGCCAGCAGTGACCCCAGGGCCGGCTACAATGAGCAGTTCTTC. Amino acids: CASSDPRAGYNEQFF.

This clonotype was seen ten or more times. V is TRBV4-1 and J is TRBJ2-5, with D possibly being TRBD2 (5 bases). The end of the DNA aligns better with TRBJ2-7, so the J call may be wrong. CDR3 size: 14 residues. Germline CDR1 reads MGHRA; CDR2 reads YSYEKL. This CDR3 reads CASSLSRGPLEQYF. CDR3 nucleotides: TGCGCCAGCAGCCTATCCCGGGGTCCGCTCGAGCAGTACTTC.

This clonotype has just a few counts. The chain carries TRBV6-2 or TRBV6-3 and TRBJ1-5; D unresolved. From germline, CDR1 is MNHEY and CDR2 SVGEGT. V dropped 2 bases and J dropped 5 bases, with 13 bases sitting between them. This CDR3 contains 15 residues. CDR3 sequence (DNA): TGTGCCAGCAGTTACATCGACGGAAAAGATCAGCCCCAGCATTTT. Protein: CASSYIDGKDQPQHF.

This clonotype showed up many times. The J gene is TRBJ1-1, the V gene TRBV7-8; TRBD1 might be the D (5 bases). This CDR3 contains 16 residues. The germline V and J ends were trimmed by 4 bases and 1 base, with 16 bases remaining between them. Germline V gene sequence: CDR1 SGHVS, CDR2 FQNEAQ. CDR3 protein: CASSSPVGGSNTEAFF. The DNA of the CDR3 is TGTGCCAGCAGCTCACCCGTCGGGGGATCGAACACTGAAGCTTTCTTT.

V gene TRBV6-2 or TRBV6-3 combines with J gene TRBJ1-4; D remains unclear. Trimming shortened V by 5 bases and J by 2 bases, and 15 bases separated the two germline ends. CDR1 MNHEY and CDR2 SVGEGT come from the germline V gene. The CDR3 runs to 16 residues. CDR3 DNA sequence: TGTGCCAGCAGTGACGCCGGAATCTTGACTAATGAAAAACTGTTTTTT. It translates to CASSDAGILTNEKLFF.

This clonotype was counted only a few times. The genes are TRBV5-1 and TRBJ2-1; 8 bases map to TRBD1. The J call is uncertain, as TRBJ2-5 better fits the DNA end. The CDR3 loop spans 15 amino acids. Germline values: CDR1 SGHRS, CDR2 YFSETQ. CDR3 residues: CASSLQDRGGETQYF. DNA for the CDR3: TGCGCCAGCAGCTTACAAGACAGGGGAGGAGAGACCCAGTACTTC.

This clonotype was counted a few times. The gene calls are TRBV9 and TRBJ2-1, with D perhaps TRBD1 or TRBD2 (5 bases each). Deletions cut 0 bases from V and 9 bases from J, with 10 bases between. The germline CDR1 and CDR2 sequences are SGDLS and YYNGEE. This CDR3 is 13 amino acids long. Here the CDR3 DNA reads TGTGCCAGCAGCGTAGGATGGGGGTCTGAGCAGTTCTTC. As protein: CASSVGWGSEQFF.

The V call is TRBV3-1, the J call TRBJ2-1; TRBD1 aligns across 9 bases. The CDR3 has 15 amino acids. Trimming at V came to 1 base and at J to 7 bases, leaving 5 bases not matched to a gene. Germline V lookup: CDR1 LGHDT, CDR2 YNNKEL (reference sequence). DNA of the CDR3: TGTGCCAGCAGCCAAGGGGACAGGGACTTTAATGAGCAGTTCTTC. Translated, it gives CASSQGDRDFNEQFF.

This sequence joins TRBV5-1 and TRBJ2-1, with D hard to call. Germline V gene data show CDR1 as SGHRS and CDR2 as YFSETQ. This CDR3 region has 16 residues. V shed 2 bases and J shed 6 bases, with 18 bases lying between them. The CDR3 nucleotides are TGCGCCAGCAGCTTCACCCGTAATATAGGGCGCAATGAGCAGTTCTTC. Translation: CASSFTRNIGRNEQFF.

This chain uses TRBV5-1 with TRBJ2-1; D may match TRBD1 or TRBD2 (7 bases each). V was cut by 4 bases and J by 6 bases, with 17 bases left in between. The CDR3 contains 15 residues. Germline CDR1 reads SGHRS; CDR2 reads YFSETQ. As DNA, the CDR3 is TGCGCCAGCAGCCCTCTCAGGGGGGGACTCAATGAGCAGTTCTTC. This codes for CASSPLRGGLNEQFF.

The chain recombines TRBV11-2 with TRBJ2-5; TRBD1 matches 7 bases. Unmatched junction bases numbered 7, after V lost 5 bases and J lost 1 base. This CDR3 has 15 residues. Germline-derived CDR1 and CDR2 are SGHAT and FQNNGV. This CDR3 is CASSERQGVQETQYF. DNA for the CDR3: TGTGCCAGCAGCGAGCGGCAGGGGGTCCAAGAGACCCAGTACTTC.

Many counts were recorded for this clonotype. The chain links TRBV13 to TRBJ1-3; D may be TRBD1 (6 bases). Germline V gene sequence: CDR1 PRHDT, CDR2 FYEKMQ (reference sequence). Trimming cost V 5 bases and J 0 bases, with 8 bases left between them. The length of the CDR3 is 14 residues. DNA of the CDR3: TGTGCCAGCAGCCCGGACAGCTCTGGAAACACCATATATTTT. Protein product: CASSPDSSGNTIYF.

There are a few counts of this clonotype. V usage is TRBV6-6 and J usage is TRBJ1-5; D not resolved. The CDR3 length is 15 residues. V was trimmed by 4 bases and J by 1 base, leaving 11 bases between them. CDR1 is MNHNY and CDR2 is SVGAGI in the germline V gene (reference sequence). This CDR3 is CASSWAGRSNQPQHF. CDR3 bases: TGTGCCAGCAGTTGGGCAGGTAGGAGCAATCAGCCCCAGCATTTT.

The gene calls are TRBV7-2 and TRBJ2-1; D might be TRBD1 (6 bases). The J call may be faulty, since TRBJ2-5 better matches the DNA end. CDR3 length: 15 amino acids. Germline V gives CDR1 SGHTA, CDR2 FQGNSA. This chain's CDR3 is CASSSTFQGQETQYF. In DNA, the CDR3 is TGTGCCAGCAGTTCGACATTCCAGGGGCAAGAGACCCAGTACTTC.

The chain couples TRBV7-9 to TRBJ1-2; maybe TRBD1 (6 bases). V lost 5 bases to trimming and J lost 5 bases, with 21 bases between them. Germline CDR1 is SEHNR and CDR2 is FQNEAQ (reference sequence). There are 16 residues in the CDR3. CDR3 bases: TGTGCCAGCAGCGCCTCGTGGGAGACAGGTTATTATGGCTACACCTTC. Protein product: CASSASWETGYYGYTF.